The present entry profiles one TCR beta chain with its context. As yet, its antigen is unknown. Patients with uncontrolled infections, other autoimmune diseases, pregnancy or lactation were excluded. This CDR3 has 18 amino acids. V lost 6 bases to trimming and J lost 1 base; unmatched junction nucleotides: 16. The data were obtained in a study of T cells in Graves' hyperthyroidism and ophthalmopathy. The CDR3 regions of TCR beta were amplified from RNA transcripts. Carried out on the TCR CDR3, a first-round RT-PCR used the HTBI primer set. TCRdb recomputed calls from the multiplex PCR reads with MiXCR, one row per CDR3 protein. The sample holds approximately 640,000 distinct CDR3 sequences, about 45% seen once. Study outcomes and limitations: For ophthalmopathy, model prediction preceded onset by a median about 6.4 months.

The genes are TRBV12-3 or TRBV12-4 and TRBJ1-1; the match to TRBD1 covers 8 bases. Input material: peripheral blood or thyroid tissue (not recorded which). The origin of this receptor is an adult man with Graves' disease, either hyperthyroidism or ophthalmopathy (not recorded which). CDR3 DNA: TGTGCCAGCAGCCCAGAAAGACAGGGGTCTTGGTCGAACACTGAAGCTTTCTTT. Encoded protein: CASSPERQGSWSNTEAFF.